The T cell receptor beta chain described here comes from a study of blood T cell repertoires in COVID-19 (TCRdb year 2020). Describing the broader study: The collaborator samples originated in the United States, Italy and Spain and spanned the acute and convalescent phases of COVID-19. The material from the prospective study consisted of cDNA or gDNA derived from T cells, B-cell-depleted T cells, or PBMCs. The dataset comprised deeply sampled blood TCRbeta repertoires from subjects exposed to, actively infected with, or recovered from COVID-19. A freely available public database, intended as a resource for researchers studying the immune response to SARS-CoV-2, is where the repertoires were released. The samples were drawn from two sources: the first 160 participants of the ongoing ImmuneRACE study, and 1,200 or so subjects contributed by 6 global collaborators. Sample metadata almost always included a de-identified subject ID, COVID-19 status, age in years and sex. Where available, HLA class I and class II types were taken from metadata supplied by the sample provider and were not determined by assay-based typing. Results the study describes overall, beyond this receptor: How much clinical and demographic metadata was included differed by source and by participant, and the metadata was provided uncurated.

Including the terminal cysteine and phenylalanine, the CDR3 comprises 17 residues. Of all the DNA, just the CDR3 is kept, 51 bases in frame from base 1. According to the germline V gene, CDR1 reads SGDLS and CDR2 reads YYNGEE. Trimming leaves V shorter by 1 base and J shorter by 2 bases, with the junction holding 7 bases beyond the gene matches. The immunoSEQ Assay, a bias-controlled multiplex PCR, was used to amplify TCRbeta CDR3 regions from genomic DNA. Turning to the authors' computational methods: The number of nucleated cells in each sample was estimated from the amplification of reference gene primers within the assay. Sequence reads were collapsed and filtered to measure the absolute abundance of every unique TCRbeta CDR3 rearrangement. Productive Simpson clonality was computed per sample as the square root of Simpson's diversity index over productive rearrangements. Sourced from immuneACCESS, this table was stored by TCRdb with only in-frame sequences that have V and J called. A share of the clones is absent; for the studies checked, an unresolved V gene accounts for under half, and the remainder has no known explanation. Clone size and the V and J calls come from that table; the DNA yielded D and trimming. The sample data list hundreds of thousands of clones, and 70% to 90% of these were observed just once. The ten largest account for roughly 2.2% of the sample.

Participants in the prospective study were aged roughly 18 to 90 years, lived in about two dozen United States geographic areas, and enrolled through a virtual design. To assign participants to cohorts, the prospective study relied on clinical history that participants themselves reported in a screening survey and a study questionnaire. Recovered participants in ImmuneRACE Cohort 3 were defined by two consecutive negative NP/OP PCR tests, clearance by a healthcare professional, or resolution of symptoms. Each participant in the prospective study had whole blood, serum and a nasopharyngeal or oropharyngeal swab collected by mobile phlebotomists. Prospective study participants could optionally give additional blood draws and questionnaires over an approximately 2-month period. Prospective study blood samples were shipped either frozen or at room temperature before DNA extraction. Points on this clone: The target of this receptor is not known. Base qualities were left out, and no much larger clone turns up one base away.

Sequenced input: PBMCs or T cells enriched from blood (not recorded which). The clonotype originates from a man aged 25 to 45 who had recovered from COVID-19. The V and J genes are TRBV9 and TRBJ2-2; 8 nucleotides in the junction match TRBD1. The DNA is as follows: TGTGCCAGCAGCGTAACATCCAGGGGGCAAAACACCGGGGAGCTGTTTTTT. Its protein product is CASSVTSRGQNTGELFF.